A selection of T cell receptor beta chains follows, all from one sample in a study of post-analysis software for immune sequencing data. In TCRdb, the PCR reads were re-called with MiXCR into one record per CDR3 protein. This table has fewer than 900,000 distinct CDR3 sequences, 40% to 55% appearing once. The specimen sequenced was blood. All receptors come from a girl aged 5 to 17 with multiple sclerosis. The CDR3 runs from the conserved cysteine through the conserved F or W. The order of the fields is V gene, clone size, D gene, J gene, CDR3 DNA, CDR3 protein. D genes are given only for firm matches. A clone size is listed for some rows: how often the clone was seen (once, few, many), or a class if it is expanded.

>TRBV2|.|TRBD1|TRBJ2-1
TGTGCCAGCCTAAGGGTGTCGGGACAGGGTTACAATGAGCAGTTCTTC
CASLRVSGQGYNEQFF
>TRBV9|few|TRBD2|TRBJ2-1
TGTGCCAGCAGCGTAGGGCCGGGAGGGGATTACAATGAGCAGTTCTTC
CASSVGPGGDYNEQFF
>TRBV6-2/TRBV6-3|.|TRBD1|TRBJ2-5
TGTGCCAGCAGTACGGACAGGGTGTACAATGAGCAGTACTTC
CASSTDRVYNEQYF
>TRBV12-3/TRBV12-4|.|TRBD1|TRBJ1-5
TGTGCCAGCAGGATGTCGGACAGGGAAAAGCCCCAGCATTTT
CASRMSDREKPQHF
>TRBV7-9|.|TRBD2|TRBJ2-1
TGTGCCAGCAGACTAGCGGGGAGCTCCTACAATGAGCAGTTCTTC
CASRLAGSSYNEQFF
>TRBV4-2|.|.|TRBJ1-6
TGTGCCAGCAGCCAGGCGATAGGAGCTGATAATTCACCCCTCCACTTT
CASSQAIGADNSPLHF
>TRBV7-2|few|.|TRBJ2-7
TGTGCCAGCAGCTTAGCGGGAGCGCTTACCTACGAGCAGTACTTC
CASSLAGALTYEQYF
>TRBV3-1|.|.|TRBJ2-7
TGTGCCAGCAGCCCTTCCCCCGACACATACGAGCAGTACTTC
CASSPSPDTYEQYF
>TRBV27|few|.|TRBJ2-6
TGTGCCAGCAGGGGGTTCTCTGGGGCCAACGTCCTGACTTTC
CASRGFSGANVLTF
>TRBV7-9|.|.|TRBJ1-1
TGTGCCAGCAGCTCCAATTCGGGGAACACTGAAGCTTTCTTT
CASSSNSGNTEAFF
>TRBV20-1|few|.|TRBJ2-5
TGCAGTGCACAAGGCGGGTGGGGCCAAGAGACCCAGTACTTC
CSAQGGWGQETQYF
>TRBV7-2|.|TRBD2|TRBJ2-3
TGTGCCAGCAGCCCCCAGGGAGCGGGAGACACAGATACGCAGTATTTT
CASSPQGAGDTDTQYF
>TRBV5-1|.|TRBD1|TRBJ1-2
TGCGCCAGCAGCTTGGGGACAGGGTCAGAGGGCTACACCTTC
CASSLGTGSEGYTF
>TRBV20-1|.|TRBD2|TRBJ2-5
TGCAGTGCTATTCCGGCTAGCGGGATGAAGGGGACCCAGTACTTC
CSAIPASGMKGTQYF
>TRBV5-1|.|TRBD2|TRBJ2-1
TGCGCCAGCAGCCCAGAACCGGGACTAGCGGGAGTTTCGTCCTACAATGAGCAGTTCTTC
CASSPEPGLAGVSSYNEQFF
>TRBV9|.|.|TRBJ1-1
TGTGCCAGCAGCGTAGGAGCGACACTGGCGAACACTGAAGCTTTCTTT
CASSVGATLANTEAFF
>TRBV7-9|few|TRBD1|TRBJ1-4
TGTGCCAGCAGCTTAGAAGCAGGGGGCCAAGAAAAACTGTTTTTT
CASSLEAGGQEKLFF
>TRBV12-5|few|.|TRBJ2-1
TGTGCTAGTGGTTTGGTCCTGCATCGTGGGGTAAATGAGCAGTTCTTC
CASGLVLHRGVNEQFF
>TRBV20-1|few|.|TRBJ2-4
TGCAGTGCTAGTACCGGGAGAATTACCAAAAACATTCAGTACTTC
CSASTGRITKNIQYF
>TRBV5-1|few|TRBD2|TRBJ2-3
TGCGCCAGCAGCCGGCGGGAGAGCACAGATACGCAGTATTTT
CASSRRESTDTQYF
>TRBV2|.|TRBD2|TRBJ2-7
TGTGCCAGCAGTGAAGGCCCTCTAGCGGGGCCCTACGAGCAGTACTTC
CASSEGPLAGPYEQYF
>TRBV10-3|few|.|TRBJ2-5
TGTGCCATCAGTACAGGGTTAGAGACCCAGTACTTC
CAISTGLETQYF
>TRBV12-3/TRBV12-4|.|.|TRBJ2-7
TGTGCCAGCAGTTTAGCGCTGGCCTACGAGCAGTACTTC
CASSLALAYEQYF
>TRBV12-3/TRBV12-4|.|.|TRBJ2-7
TGTGCCAGTACGACAGCCGACTCCTACGAGCAGTACTTC
CASTTADSYEQYF
>TRBV20-1|few|.|TRBJ2-1
TGCAGTGCTAATTTCCCTTCTTACAATGAGCAGTTCTTC
CSANFPSYNEQFF